These 11 T cell receptor beta chains were all obtained from the same sample, sequenced in a study of blood T cell repertoires in COVID-19. The assay was immunoSEQ multiplex PCR, and TCRdb's table has in-frame clones only and misses some. The table shows just under 75,000 clones, with 80% to 85% occurring only once. Source material: peripheral blood. The receptors originated from a man of 80 years or more with active or convalescent COVID-19.

V usage is TRBV11-3 and J usage is TRBJ2-7; D remains ambiguous. The germline V gene has CDR1 SGHNT and CDR2 YENEEA. V lost 5 bases and J 0 bases, leaving 11 bases between the germline ends. This CDR3 has 14 amino acids. CDR3 nucleotides: TGTGCCAGCAGCCCCCTACCGCTCTCCTACGAGCAGTACTTC. Its translation is CASSPLPLSYEQYF.

The chain combines TRBV11-2 with TRBJ2-1; maybe TRBD2 (5 bases). V lost 4 bases and J lost 9, with 19 bases in between. CDR3 size: 15 residues. Per germline, CDR1 SGHAT and CDR2 FQNNGV. DNA of the CDR3: TGTGCCAGCAGCTCCATCCTAGGAGCCGCGGGTGAGCAGTTCTTC. Translated: CASSSILGAAGEQFF.

The rearrangement links TRBV6-5 to TRBJ1-1; 8 nucleotides line up with TRBD1. The CDR3 loop spans 13 amino acids. The V gene end was trimmed by 6 bases and the J gene end by 8 bases; junction bases not matched to a gene: 8. Per the germline V gene, CDR1 is MNHEY and CDR2 is SVGAGI. This CDR3 reads CASRTGQGLEAFF. CDR3 nucleotides: TGTGCCAGCAGGACCGGACAGGGCTTAGAAGCTTTCTTT.

The chain couples TRBV6-5 to TRBJ1-6; 8 bases fit TRBD1. Germline CDR1 and CDR2: MNHEY and SVGAGI. CDR3 length equals 15 residues. The V gene end was trimmed by 2 bases and the J gene end by 10 bases; junction bases not matched to a gene: 7. CDR3 DNA: TGTGCCAGCAGTTACATGCGGGACAGGAGGTCACCCCTCCACTTT. It encodes CASSYMRDRRSPLHF.

The chain has TRBV11-3 and TRBJ2-6; weak D call: TRBD2 (6 bases). Per the germline V gene, CDR1 is SGHNT and CDR2 is YENEEA. V was cut by 5 bases and J by 3 bases, with 14 bases left in between. The CDR3 covers 16 residues. This chain's CDR3 is CASSPGGGNGANVLTF. CDR3 nucleotide sequence: TGTGCCAGCAGCCCCGGTGGGGGGAATGGGGCCAACGTCCTGACTTTC.

This sequence joins TRBV5-6 and TRBJ2-7; 7 positions agree with TRBD1. The V and J ends lost 1 base and 6 bases, in that order; junction bases with no gene match: 4. In germline, CDR1 is SGHDT, CDR2 YYEEEE. This CDR3 has 13 residues. The CDR3 DNA is TGTGCCAGCAGCTTGTATAACAGGGGCGAGCAGTACTTC. Its protein product is CASSLYNRGEQYF.

The V gene is TRBV6-2 or TRBV6-3, the J gene TRBJ2-7; 12 bases are a match to TRBD2. V shed 6 bases and J 3 bases; nucleotides not matched to a gene: 6. The CDR3 is made up of 15 amino acids. The V gene's germline CDR1 is MNHEY and CDR2 SVGEGT. CDR3 amino acids: CASSKRTSGIYEQYF. The CDR3 nucleotides read TGTGCCAGCAGCAAAAGGACTAGCGGGATCTACGAGCAGTACTTC.

This chain links TRBV7-6 with TRBJ1-4; 7 nucleotides match TRBD1. V trimming: 1 base; J trimming: 7 bases; junction bases outside the gene matches: 6. The CDR3 has 15 amino acids. Germline CDR1 reads SGHVS; CDR2 reads FNYEAQ. CDR3 nucleotides: TGTGCCAGCAGCTTAGGACAGGGATCGAGTGAAAAACTGTTTTTT. As protein: CASSLGQGSSEKLFF.

For the CDR3, the DNA is TGTGCCAGCAGCCAAGGTTCGGCAGGGGGTGGCTACACCTTC. This gives the protein CASSQGSAGGGYTF. The J gene is TRBJ1-2, the V gene TRBV3-1 (or the pseudogene TRBV3-2); 7 bases agree with TRBD1. J lost 7 bases, V lost 1 base, and 6 bases had no gene match. In germline, CDR1 is LGHDT, CDR2 YNNKEL (reference sequence). There are 14 residues in the CDR3.

This rearrangement joins TRBV4-3 to TRBJ1-4, with 9 positions matching TRBD1. The V segment lost 4 bases and the J segment 3 bases; nucleotides outside the gene matches: 12. Germline V gene lookup returns CDR1 LGHNA and CDR2 YSLEER. This CDR3 comprises 18 residues. CDR3 amino acids: CASSPRTGAGLANEKLFF. The CDR3 bases are TGCGCCAGCAGCCCGCGGACAGGGGCGGGACTGGCTAATGAAAAACTGTTTTTT.

The V call is TRBV29-1, the J call TRBJ2-5, with D possibly TRBD1 on 5 matching bases. This CDR3 spans 14 amino acids. Trimming shortened V by 4 bases and J by 2 bases, and 14 bases separated the two germline ends. The germline V gene encodes CDR1 SQVTM and CDR2 ANQGSEA. The CDR3 DNA follows: TGCAGCGTTGTAAAGGGGTCGAAACAAGAGACCCAGTACTTC. This codes for CSVVKGSKQETQYF.